Each of the 9 T cell receptor beta chains below was sequenced from the same sample in a study of PD-1 blockade in classical Hodgkin lymphoma. The repertoire was sequenced with immunoSEQ multiplex PCR; TCRdb's copy has only in-frame clones and lacks some. The repertoire holds some 90,000 clones, with about three quarters as singletons. Regarding time point: cycle 4 day 1 (C4D1), after less than seven weeks of nivolumab. Patients all relapsed after autologous stem cell transplantation, and there was variation in brentuximab vedotin exposure. The specimen was peripheral blood mononuclear cells (PBMCs), collected before the fourth cycle of nivolumab. The receptors were gathered from a human donor with classical Hodgkin lymphoma.

The V gene is TRBV27, the J gene TRBJ1-1; 10 bases fit TRBD1. V was clipped by 4 bases and J by 0 bases; unmatched bases: 11. This CDR3 is 18 amino acids long. Germline-derived CDR1 and CDR2 are MNHEY and SMNVEV (reference sequence). The CDR3 protein is CASSSPGTGAGMNTEAFF. CDR3 in DNA: TGTGCCAGCAGTTCCCCCGGGACAGGGGCGGGAATGAACACTGAAGCTTTCTTT.

The V gene is TRBV12-5, the J gene TRBJ2-3, with TRBD2 matching over 12 bases. Per the germline V gene, CDR1 is LGHNT and CDR2 is FRNRAP. The CDR3 is 20 residues long. The trim removed 0 bases at V and 1 base at J, leaving 11 bases unmatched. The CDR3 bases are TGTGCTAGTGGTTTGGTACGGTCCCCCAGGACTAGCGGGGGCACAGATACGCAGTATTTT. It specifies CASGLVRSPRTSGGTDTQYF. The full variable domain, its missing parts supplied by reference TRBV12-5 and TRBJ2-3, is DARVTQTPRHKVTEMGQEVTMRCQPILGHNTVFWYRQTMMQGLELLAYFRNRAPLDDSGMPKDRFSAEMPDATLATLKIQPSEPRDSAVYFCASGLVRSPRTSGGTDTQYFGPGTRLTVL.

The chain carries TRBV6-1 and TRBJ2-7, with 7 nucleotides matching TRBD1. The CDR3 consists of 14 residues. J lost 5 bases, V lost 7 bases, and 11 bases had no gene match. CDR1 and CDR2 (germline): MNHNS, SASEGT. The CDR3 nucleotides are TGTGCCAGCAACAAGGACAGGCTGAGAAACGAGCAGTACTTC. It specifies CASNKDRLRNEQYF.

The V call is TRBV19, the J call TRBJ1-1, with D maybe TRBD1 (5 bases). V lost 4 bases, J lost 4 bases, and 16 bases lay in between. This CDR3 spans 15 amino acids. Germline CDR1 is LNHDA and CDR2 is SQIVND (reference sequence). For the CDR3, the DNA is TGTGCCAGTAGTAGCGCTTTTCTCGGGGGCACTGAAGCTTTCTTT. Encoded protein: CASSSAFLGGTEAFF. Full variable domain (missing parts from reference TRBV19 and TRBJ1-1): DGGITQSPKYLFRKEGQNVTLSCEQNLNHDAMYWYRQDPGQGLRLIYYSQIVNDFQKGDIAEGYSVSREKKESFPLTVTSAQKNPTAFYLCASSSAFLGGTEAFFGQGTRLTVV.

This clone occurred a few times. This chain joins TRBV6-5 and TRBJ2-5, with no clear D. This CDR3 contains 12 residues. V lost 7 bases, J lost 5 bases, and 11 bases lay in between. Per germline, CDR1 MNHEY and CDR2 SVGAGI. In nucleotides, the CDR3 is TGTGCCAGCACCAACAGTGGGGAGACCCAGTACTTC. Translating it yields CASTNSGETQYF.

The genes are TRBV7-9 and TRBJ2-7, with a possible D match to TRBD1 (5 bases). This CDR3 has 15 residues. With 2 bases removed from V and 0 bases from J, the gap between germline ends came to 11 bases. CDR1 SEHNR and CDR2 FQNEAQ come from the germline V gene (reference sequence). The CDR3 region is CASSLLWGSSYEQYF. The CDR3 DNA sequence: TGTGCCAGCAGCTTACTATGGGGCAGCTCCTACGAGCAGTACTTC.

This clone was counted only a few times. This chain connects TRBV10-3 to TRBJ1-4, with TRBD1 identical over 8 bases. Germline V CDR1 and CDR2: ENHRY, SYGVKD. V gave up 10 bases and J gave up 8 bases; unmatched junction bases: 9. CDR3 length equals 13 residues. The CDR3 region is CATKTGAEEKLFF. The CDR3 DNA reads as TGTGCCACCAAGACAGGGGCAGAGGAAAAACTGTTTTTT.

V usage is TRBV4-2 and J usage is TRBJ2-7; 8 bases line up with TRBD2. J lost 6 bases, V lost 0 bases, and 7 bases had no gene match. This CDR3 contains 15 residues. The germline CDR1 and CDR2 sequences are LGHNA and YNFKEQ. In DNA, the CDR3 is TGTGCCAGCAGCCAAGATCCGGGAGGGCCTCGCGAGCAGTACTTC. Translation gives CASSQDPGGPREQYF.

V gene TRBV2 combines with J gene TRBJ2-1; D may be TRBD1 (5 bases). V lost 4 bases and J lost 10, with 14 bases in between. CDR1 and CDR2 from the germline V gene are SNHLY and FYNNEI. The CDR3 length is 13 residues. CDR3 region: CASSGDWGEEQFF. In DNA, the CDR3 is TGTGCCAGCAGTGGGGATTGGGGCGAGGAGCAGTTCTTC.